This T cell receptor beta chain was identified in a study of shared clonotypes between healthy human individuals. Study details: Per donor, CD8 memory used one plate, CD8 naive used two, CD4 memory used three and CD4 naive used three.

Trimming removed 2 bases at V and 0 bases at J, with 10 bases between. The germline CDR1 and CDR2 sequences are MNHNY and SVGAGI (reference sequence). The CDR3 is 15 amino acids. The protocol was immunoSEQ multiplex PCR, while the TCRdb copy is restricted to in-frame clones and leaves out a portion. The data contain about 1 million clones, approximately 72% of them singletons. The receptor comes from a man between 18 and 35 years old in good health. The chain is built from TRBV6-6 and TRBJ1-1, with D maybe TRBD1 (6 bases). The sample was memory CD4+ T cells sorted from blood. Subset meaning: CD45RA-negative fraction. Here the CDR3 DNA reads TGTGCCAGCAGTTACGGACAGAACATGAACACTGAAGCTTTCTTT. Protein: CASSYGQNMNTEAFF.